This record covers a single T cell receptor (beta chain). Profiled with immunoSEQ multiplex PCR; TCRdb holds only in-frame clones, not every one. The sample lists approximately 70,000 clones; 87% were seen once. This sample is drawn from a study of blood T cell repertoires in COVID-19. Across the whole study: COVID-19 samples from acute and convalescent phases originated in the United States, Italy and Spain. From T cells, B-cell-depleted T cells, or PBMCs came the material, which was cDNA or gDNA.

The germline V gene encodes CDR1 SGHTS and CDR2 YDEGEE. V dropped 10 bases and J dropped 0 bases, with 11 bases sitting between them. This CDR3 is 14 amino acids long. While infection was still active, Seattle patients were enrolled and then followed longitudinally. Sequenced: peripheral blood. The clonotype was recovered from a woman aged 50 to 60 with COVID-19, enrolled during active disease. The chain links TRBV5-8 to TRBJ1-6, with a possible D match to TRBD1 (5 bases). CDR3 nucleotides: TGTGCCTCTACCCAGGGCTCCTATAATTCACCCCTCCACTTT. Its protein product is CASTQGSYNSPLHF.